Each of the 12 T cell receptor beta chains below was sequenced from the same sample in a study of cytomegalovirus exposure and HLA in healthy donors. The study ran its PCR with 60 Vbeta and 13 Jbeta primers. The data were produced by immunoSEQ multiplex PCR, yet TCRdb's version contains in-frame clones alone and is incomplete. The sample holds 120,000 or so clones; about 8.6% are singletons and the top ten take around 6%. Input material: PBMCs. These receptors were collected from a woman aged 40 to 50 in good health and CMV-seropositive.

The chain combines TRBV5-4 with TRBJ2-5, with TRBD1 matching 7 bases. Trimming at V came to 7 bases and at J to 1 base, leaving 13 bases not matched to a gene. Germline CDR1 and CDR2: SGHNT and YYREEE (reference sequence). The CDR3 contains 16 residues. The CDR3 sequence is CASAPQAGQVQETQYF. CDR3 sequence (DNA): TGTGCCAGCGCTCCCCAGGCAGGACAGGTCCAAGAGACCCAGTACTTC.

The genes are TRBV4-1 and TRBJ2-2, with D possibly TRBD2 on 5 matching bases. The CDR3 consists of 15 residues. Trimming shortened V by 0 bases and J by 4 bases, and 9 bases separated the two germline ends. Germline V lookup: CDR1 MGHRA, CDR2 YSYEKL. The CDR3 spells CASSQDIRGTGELFF. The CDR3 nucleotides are TGCGCCAGCAGCCAAGACATACGGGGCACCGGGGAGCTGTTTTTT.

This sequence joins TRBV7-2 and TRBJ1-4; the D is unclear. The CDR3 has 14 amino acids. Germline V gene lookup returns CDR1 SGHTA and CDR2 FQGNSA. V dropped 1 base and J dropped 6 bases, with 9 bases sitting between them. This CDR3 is CASSLERADEKLFF. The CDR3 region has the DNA TGTGCCAGCAGCTTAGAGAGGGCGGATGAAAAACTGTTTTTT.

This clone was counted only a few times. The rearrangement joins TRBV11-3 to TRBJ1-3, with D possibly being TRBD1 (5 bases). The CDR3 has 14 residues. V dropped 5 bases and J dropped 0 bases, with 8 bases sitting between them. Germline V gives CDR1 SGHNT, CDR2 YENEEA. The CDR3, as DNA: TGTGCCAGCAGCCAAGGGGACTCTGGAAACACCATATATTTT. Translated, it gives CASSQGDSGNTIYF.

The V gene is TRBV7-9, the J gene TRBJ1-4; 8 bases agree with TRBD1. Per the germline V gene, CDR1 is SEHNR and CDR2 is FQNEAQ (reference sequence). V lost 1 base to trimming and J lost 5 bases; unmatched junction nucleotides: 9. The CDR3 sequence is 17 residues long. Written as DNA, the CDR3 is TGTGCCAGCAGCTTAGGGACAGGGTTTTCAGGCAATGAAAAACTGTTTTTT. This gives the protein CASSLGTGFSGNEKLFF. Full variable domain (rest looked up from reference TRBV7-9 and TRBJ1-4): DTGVSQNPRHKITKRGQNVTFRCDPISEHNRLYWYRQTLGQGPEFLTYFQNEAQLEKSRLLSDRFSAERPKGSFSTLEIQRTEQGDSAMYLCASSLGTGFSGNEKLFFGSGTQLSVL.

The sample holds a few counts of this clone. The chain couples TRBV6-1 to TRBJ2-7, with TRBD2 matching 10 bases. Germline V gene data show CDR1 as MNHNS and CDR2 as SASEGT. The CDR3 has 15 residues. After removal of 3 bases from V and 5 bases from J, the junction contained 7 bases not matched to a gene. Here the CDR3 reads CASSERLAGAHEQYF. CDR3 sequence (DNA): TGTGCCAGCAGTGAGCGGCTAGCGGGGGCCCACGAGCAGTACTTC.

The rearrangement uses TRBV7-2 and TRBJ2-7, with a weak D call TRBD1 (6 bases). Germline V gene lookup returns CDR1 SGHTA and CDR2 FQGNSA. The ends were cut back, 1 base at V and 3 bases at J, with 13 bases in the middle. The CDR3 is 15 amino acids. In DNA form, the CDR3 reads TGTGCCAGCAGCTTAGTGGGGGACAATAACTACGAGCAGTACTTC. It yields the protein CASSLVGDNNYEQYF.

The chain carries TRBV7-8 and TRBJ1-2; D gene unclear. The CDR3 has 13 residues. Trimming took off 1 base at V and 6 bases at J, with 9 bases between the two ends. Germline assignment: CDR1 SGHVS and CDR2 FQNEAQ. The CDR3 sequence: CASSLGLLNGYTF. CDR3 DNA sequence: TGTGCCAGCAGCTTAGGTCTGCTAAATGGCTACACCTTC. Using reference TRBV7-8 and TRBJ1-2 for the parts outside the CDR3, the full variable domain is GAGVSQSPRYKVAKRGQDVALRCDPISGHVSLFWYQQALGQGPEFLTYFQNEAQLDKSGLPSDRFFAERPEGSVSTLKIQRTQQEDSAVYLCASSLGLLNGYTFGSGTRLTVV.

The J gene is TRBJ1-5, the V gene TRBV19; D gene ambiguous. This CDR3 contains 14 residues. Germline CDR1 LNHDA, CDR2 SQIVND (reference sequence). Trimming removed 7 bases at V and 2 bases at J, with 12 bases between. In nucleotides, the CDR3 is TGTGCCAGTACCTTTTCACCAGGCAATCAGCCCCAGCATTTT. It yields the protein CASTFSPGNQPQHF.

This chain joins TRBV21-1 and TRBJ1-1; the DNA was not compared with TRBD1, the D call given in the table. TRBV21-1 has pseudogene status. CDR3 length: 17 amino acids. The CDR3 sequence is CASSKRTGGVVYTEAFF. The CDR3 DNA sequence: TGTGCCAGCAGCAAACGGACAGGGGGCGTCGTGTACACTGAAGCTTTCTTT.

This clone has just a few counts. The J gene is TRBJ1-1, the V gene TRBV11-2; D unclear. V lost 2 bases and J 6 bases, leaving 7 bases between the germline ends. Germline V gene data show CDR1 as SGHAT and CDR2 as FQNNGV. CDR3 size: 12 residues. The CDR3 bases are TGTGCCAGCAGCTTAACAGTGGCTGAAGCTTTCTTT. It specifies CASSLTVAEAFF.

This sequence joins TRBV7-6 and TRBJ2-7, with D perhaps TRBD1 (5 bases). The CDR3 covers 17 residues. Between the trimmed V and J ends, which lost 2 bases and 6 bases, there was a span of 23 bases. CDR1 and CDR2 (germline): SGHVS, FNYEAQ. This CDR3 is CASSLNKQGPSWGEQYF. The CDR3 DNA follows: TGTGCCAGCAGCTTAAATAAGCAGGGCCCATCCTGGGGCGAGCAGTACTTC.